This T cell receptor (beta chain) was captured in a study of T cell responses to AZD1222 COVID-19 vaccine. Here immunoSEQ multiplex PCR was the method, and the copy in TCRdb shows in-frame clones only, minus some. The data hold roughly 180,000 clones, with about nine tenths observed a single time. The trim removed 1 base at V and 4 bases at J, leaving 4 bases unmatched. This CDR3 has 15 residues. Looked up from germline, CDR1 is SGHDT and CDR2 is YYEEEE. V usage is TRBV5-6 and J usage is TRBJ2-1, with 8 bases fitting TRBD2. This sequence originates from an adult in good health. The sequences come from peripheral blood, collected on day 0 of AZD1222 vaccination. This CDR3 is CASSLRTSGYNEQFF. DNA of the CDR3: TGTGCCAGCAGCTTGAGAACTAGCGGATACAATGAGCAGTTCTTC.